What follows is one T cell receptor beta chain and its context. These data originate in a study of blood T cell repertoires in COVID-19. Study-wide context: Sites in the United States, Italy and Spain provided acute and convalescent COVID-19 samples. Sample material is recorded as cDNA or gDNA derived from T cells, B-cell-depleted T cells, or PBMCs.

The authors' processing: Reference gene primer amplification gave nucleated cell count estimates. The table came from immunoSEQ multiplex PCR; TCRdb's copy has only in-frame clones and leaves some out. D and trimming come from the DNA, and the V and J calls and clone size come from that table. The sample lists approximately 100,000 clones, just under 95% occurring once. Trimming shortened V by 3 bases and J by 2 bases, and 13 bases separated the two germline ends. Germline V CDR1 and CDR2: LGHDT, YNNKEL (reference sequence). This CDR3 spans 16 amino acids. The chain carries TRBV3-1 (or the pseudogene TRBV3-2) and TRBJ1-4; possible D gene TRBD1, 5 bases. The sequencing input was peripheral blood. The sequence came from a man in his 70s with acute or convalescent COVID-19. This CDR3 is CASSQGGVGTNEKLFF. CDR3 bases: TGTGCCAGCAGCCAGGGAGGGGTTGGTACTAATGAAAAACTGTTTTTT.